Shown below are 16 T cell receptor beta chains from a single sample sequenced in a study of T cells in Graves' hyperthyroidism and ophthalmopathy. The CDR3 regions of TCR beta were amplified from RNA transcripts. During a first-round RT-PCR of the TCR CDR3, the HTBI primer set was used. TCRdb itself ran the multiplex PCR reads through MiXCR, one entry per CDR3 protein. The table includes approximately 400,000 distinct CDR3 sequences, around a quarter detected once. Material for sequencing was blood. Receptor source: a man in his forties or fifties with Graves' hyperthyroidism.

V is TRBV5-1 and J is TRBJ2-5; D call uncertain. CDR1 is SGHRS and CDR2 is YFSETQ in the germline V gene. The V gene lost 4 bases and the J gene lost 2 bases, with 9 bases spanning the gap. The CDR3 contains 13 residues. This chain's CDR3 is CASSESKQETQYF. The CDR3 DNA sequence: TGCGCCAGCAGCGAGTCCAAACAAGAGACCCAGTACTTC.

Concerning this clonotype itself: At one end, the junction sequence differs from germline, possibly due to a read error. J is TRBJ1-5 and V is TRBV6-1; D remains ambiguous. The CDR3 contains 14 residues. The V gene's germline CDR1 is MNHNS and CDR2 SASEGT. The chain's CDR3 is CASSDQHGNQPQHF. CDR3 DNA sequence: TGTGCCAGTAGTGATCAGCATGGCAATCAGCCCCAGCATTTT.

A remark on this clonotype: One junction end disagrees with the germline gene, perhaps due to a read error. The chain is built from TRBV7-7 and TRBJ2-1; 8 bases are shared with TRBD1. The CDR3 extends over 15 amino acids. Germline loops: CDR1 SSHAT, CDR2 FNYEAQ (reference sequence). The CDR3 sequence is CASSLGLGQDNEQFF. CDR3 nucleotides: TGTGCTAGCAGCTTAGGGCTGGGACAGGACAATGAGCAGTTCTTC.

The J gene is TRBJ1-6, the V gene TRBV2; possible D gene TRBD1, 5 bases. Looked up from germline, CDR1 is SNHLY and CDR2 is FYNNEI. V was cut by 2 bases and J by 12 bases, with 17 bases left in between. This CDR3 region has 15 residues. The CDR3 sequence: CASSEISPGTGPLHF. The CDR3 bases are TGTGCCAGCAGTGAAATTTCTCCAGGGACCGGACCCCTCCACTTT.

This clonotype was detected many times. The CDR3 DNA follows: TGTGCCGCGCAATCGGGACGTCCGCAAGAGACCCAGTACTTC. As protein: CAAQSGRPQETQYF. The chain is built from TRBV10-3 and TRBJ2-5, with D possibly called TRBD1 or TRBD2 (5 bases each). Trimming left V 11 bases short and J 2 bases short, with 18 bases between. Germline loops: CDR1 ENHRY, CDR2 SYGVKD. This CDR3 contains 14 residues.

CDR3 loop: CASSFPGAETQYF. The CDR3 DNA reads as TGCGCCAGCAGCTTTCCGGGAGCAGAGACCCAGTACTTC. V usage is TRBV5-1 and J usage is TRBJ2-5, with D perhaps matching TRBD2 (6 bases). V was clipped by 2 bases and J by 4 bases, with 9 bases between them. CDR3 length: 13 residues. The germline CDR1 and CDR2 sequences are SGHRS and YFSETQ.

The chain uses TRBV27 and TRBJ2-7; D gene uncertain. CDR1 is MNHEY, CDR2 SMNVEV, per germline (reference sequence). V dropped 2 bases and J dropped 4 bases, with 12 bases sitting between them. This CDR3 comprises 14 residues. CDR3 DNA: TGTGCCAGCAGTTTAAAGGTCCCGGTATACGAGCAGTACTTC. This gives the protein CASSLKVPVYEQYF.

The genes are TRBV29-1 and TRBJ2-1; TRBD2 matches 10 bases. V shed 3 bases, J shed 6 bases, and the junction held 8 bases outside the gene matches. This CDR3 spans 15 amino acids. Germline values: CDR1 SQVTM, CDR2 ANQGSEA. CDR3 nucleotide sequence: TGCAGCGTTGATACTAGCGGGAAGGGGGTCAATGAGCAGTTCTTC. Residues: CSVDTSGKGVNEQFF.

J is TRBJ2-7 and V is TRBV6-1; 11 bases match TRBD2. The CDR3 contains 16 residues. Germline loops: CDR1 MNHNS, CDR2 SASEGT. V gave up 5 bases and J gave up 2 bases; unmatched junction bases: 8. This chain's CDR3 is CASSSGGTSGTYEQYF. The CDR3, as DNA: TGTGCCAGCAGTAGCGGAGGGACTAGCGGCACCTACGAGCAGTACTTC.

This clonotype was observed a handful of times. The J gene is TRBJ2-5, the V gene TRBV7-9; maybe TRBD2 (7 bases). The CDR3 is 17 residues long. Looked up from germline, CDR1 is SEHNR and CDR2 is FQNEAQ (reference sequence). Trimming stripped 2 bases from V and 5 bases from J, with 21 bases between. The CDR3 is CASSLPQGGDFSETQYF. CDR3 nucleotide sequence: TGTGCCAGCAGCTTACCCCAAGGGGGGGATTTTTCGGAGACCCAGTACTTC.

This chain connects TRBV6-2 or TRBV6-3 to TRBJ2-1; a possible D gene is TRBD1 (6 bases). The CDR3 is 11 amino acids. The V end was cut by 5 bases, the J end by 12 bases, with 11 bases between. From germline, CDR1 is MNHEY and CDR2 SVGEGT. Here the CDR3 reads CASSQGFRQFF. The CDR3 DNA reads as TGTGCCAGCAGTCAGGGGTTTCGGCAGTTCTTC.

Remarks on this clonotype: It may be a read error: a sequence one base away is much more abundant. The chain uses TRBV27 and TRBJ2-5; D gene uncertain. CDR3 length: 13 residues. CDR1 and CDR2 from the germline V gene are MNHEY and SMNVEV (reference sequence). CDR3 in DNA: TGTGTCAGCAGCCCCCGGGTAATAGAGACCCAGTACTTC. This codes for CVSSPRVIETQYF.

This chain uses TRBV7-2 with TRBJ1-1; tentative D call: TRBD1 (6 bases). The germline V gene has CDR1 SGHTA and CDR2 FQGNSA. V was clipped by 2 bases and J by 5 bases, with 9 bases between them. CDR3 length: 13 amino acids. DNA of the CDR3: TGTGCCAGCAGCTTATACCAGGGGACTGAAGCTTTCTTT. As protein: CASSLYQGTEAFF.

This clonotype was counted many times. This chain links TRBV12-3 or TRBV12-4 with TRBJ1-2, with TRBD1 as a possible D gene (6 bases). Trimming pared 6 bases from V and 6 bases from J, leaving 14 bases between. The length of the CDR3 is 13 residues. The CDR3 loop is CASSHRVADGYTF. CDR3 DNA: TGTGCCAGCAGCCACAGGGTAGCGGATGGCTACACCTTC.

CDR3 in DNA: TGTGCCAGCAGTTTCGGGGGGCGGATGTACACTGAAGCTTTCTTT. Translated, it gives CASSFGGRMYTEAFF. The J gene is TRBJ1-1, the V gene TRBV12-3 or TRBV12-4; tentatively, D is TRBD1 (6 bases). V was clipped by 3 bases and J by 3 bases, with 14 bases between them. The CDR3 is 15 amino acids.

Here the CDR3 reads CASSSLAGVAADTQYF. Here the CDR3 DNA reads TGTGCCAGCAGCTCGTTAGCGGGAGTTGCGGCAGATACGCAGTATTTT. The chain uses TRBV11-2 and TRBJ2-3; TRBD2 agrees at 9 bases. The CDR3 has 16 residues. Germline-derived CDR1 and CDR2 are SGHAT and FQNNGV. Germline trimming cut 4 bases from V and 4 bases from J; bases unmatched to any gene: 9.